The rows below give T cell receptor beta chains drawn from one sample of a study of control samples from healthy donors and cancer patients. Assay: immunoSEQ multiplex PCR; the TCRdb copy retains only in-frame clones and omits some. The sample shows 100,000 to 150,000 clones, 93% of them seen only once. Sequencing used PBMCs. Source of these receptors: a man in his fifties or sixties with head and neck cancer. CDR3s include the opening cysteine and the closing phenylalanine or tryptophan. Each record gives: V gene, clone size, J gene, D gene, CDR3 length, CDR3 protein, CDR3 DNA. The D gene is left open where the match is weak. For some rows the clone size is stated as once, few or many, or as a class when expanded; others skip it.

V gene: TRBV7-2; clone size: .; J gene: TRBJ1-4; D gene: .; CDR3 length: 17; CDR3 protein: CASSPSGPGGDNEKLFF; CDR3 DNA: TGTGCCAGCAGCCCATCAGGACCCGGTGGAGACAATGAAAAACTGTTTTTT
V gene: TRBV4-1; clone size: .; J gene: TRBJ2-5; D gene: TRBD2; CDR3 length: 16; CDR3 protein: CASSQEGTRPQETQYF; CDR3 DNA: TGCGCCAGCAGCCAAGAAGGGACTAGGCCACAAGAGACCCAGTACTTC
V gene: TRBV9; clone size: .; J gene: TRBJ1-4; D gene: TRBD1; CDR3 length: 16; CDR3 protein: CASSVRQGRIKEKLFF; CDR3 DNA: TGTGCCAGCAGCGTCCGACAGGGGCGAATAAAGGAAAAACTGTTTTTT
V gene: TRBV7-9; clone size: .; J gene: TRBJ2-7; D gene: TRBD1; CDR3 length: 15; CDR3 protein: CASSPGQGWTYEQYF; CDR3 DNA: TGTGCCAGCAGCCCGGGACAGGGTTGGACCTACGAGCAGTACTTC
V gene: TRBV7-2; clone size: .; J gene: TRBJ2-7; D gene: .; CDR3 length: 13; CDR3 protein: CASSLGTGYEQYF; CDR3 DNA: TGTGCCAGCAGCTTGGGTACAGGTTACGAGCAGTACTTC
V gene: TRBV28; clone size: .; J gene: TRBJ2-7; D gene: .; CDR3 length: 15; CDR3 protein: CASSFGPQNSYEQYF; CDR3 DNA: TGTGCCAGCAGCTTCGGGCCTCAGAACAGCTACGAGCAGTACTTC
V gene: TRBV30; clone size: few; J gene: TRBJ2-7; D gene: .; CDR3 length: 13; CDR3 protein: CAWSVLRDYGQYF; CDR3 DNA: TGTGCCTGGAGTGTACTCAGGGATTATGGGCAGTACTTC
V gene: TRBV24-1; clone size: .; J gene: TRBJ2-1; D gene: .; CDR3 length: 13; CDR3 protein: CATSDFSGHEQFF; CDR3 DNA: TGTGCCACCAGTGATTTCTCGGGTCATGAGCAGTTCTTC
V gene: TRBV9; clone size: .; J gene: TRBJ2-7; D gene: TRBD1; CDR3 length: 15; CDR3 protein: CASSVDRGVGNEQYF; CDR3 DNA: TGTGCCAGCAGCGTTGACAGGGGAGTAGGAAACGAGCAGTACTTC
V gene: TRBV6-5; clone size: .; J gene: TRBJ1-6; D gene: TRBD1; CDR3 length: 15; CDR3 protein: CASGTGGFNNSPLHF; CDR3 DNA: TGTGCCAGTGGTACAGGGGGATTTAATAATTCACCCCTCCACTTT
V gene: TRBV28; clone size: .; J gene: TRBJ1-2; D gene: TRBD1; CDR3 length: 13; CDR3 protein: CASRQQGANGYTF; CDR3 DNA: TGTGCCAGCAGACAACAGGGGGCTAATGGCTACACCTTC
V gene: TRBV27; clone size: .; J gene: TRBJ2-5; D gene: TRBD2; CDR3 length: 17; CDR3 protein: CASSTAVLAGGLETQYF; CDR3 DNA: TGTGCCAGCAGTACAGCCGTCCTAGCGGGGGGGCTTGAGACCCAGTACTTC
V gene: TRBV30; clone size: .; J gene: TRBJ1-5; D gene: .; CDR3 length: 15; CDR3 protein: CAWSRDFHSNQPQHF; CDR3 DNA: TGTGCCTGGAGTCGGGATTTCCATAGCAATCAGCCCCAGCATTTT
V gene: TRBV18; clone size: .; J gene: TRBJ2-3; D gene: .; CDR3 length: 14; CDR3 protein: CASSPKRNTDTQYF; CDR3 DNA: TGTGCCAGCTCACCCAAACGCAATACAGATACGCAGTATTTT
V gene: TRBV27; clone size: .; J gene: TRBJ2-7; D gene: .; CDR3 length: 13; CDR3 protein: CASSSGGPYEQYF; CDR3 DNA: TGTGCCAGCAGTTCGGGGGGCCCCTACGAGCAGTACTTC
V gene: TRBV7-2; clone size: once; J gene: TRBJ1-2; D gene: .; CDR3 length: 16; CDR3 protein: CASSLVWAWQDGSYTF; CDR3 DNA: TGTGCCAGCAGCTTAGTTTGGGCATGGCAGGACGGGAGCTACACCTTC
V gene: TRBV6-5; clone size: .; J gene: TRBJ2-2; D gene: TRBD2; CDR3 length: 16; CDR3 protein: CASSYSGRAITGELFF; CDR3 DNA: TGTGCCAGCAGTTACTCGGGGAGGGCGATCACCGGGGAGCTGTTTTTT
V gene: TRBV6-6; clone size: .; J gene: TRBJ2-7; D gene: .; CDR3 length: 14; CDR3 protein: CASSYGGGRDEQYF; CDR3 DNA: TGTGCCAGCAGTTATGGGGGGGGGCGCGACGAGCAGTACTTC
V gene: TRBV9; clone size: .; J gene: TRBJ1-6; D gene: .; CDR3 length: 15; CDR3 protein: CASSVGPATNSPLHF; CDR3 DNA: TGTGCCAGCAGCGTAGGACCGGCCACTAATTCACCCCTCCACTTT
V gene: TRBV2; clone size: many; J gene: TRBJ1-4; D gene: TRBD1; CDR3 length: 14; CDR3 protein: CASSGTGWGEKLFF; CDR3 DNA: TGTGCCAGCAGTGGGACAGGCTGGGGTGAAAAACTGTTTTTT
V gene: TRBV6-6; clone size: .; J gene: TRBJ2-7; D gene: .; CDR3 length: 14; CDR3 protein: CASSAQGGLNEQYF; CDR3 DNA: TGTGCCAGCAGTGCACAGGGAGGCCTGAACGAGCAGTACTTC
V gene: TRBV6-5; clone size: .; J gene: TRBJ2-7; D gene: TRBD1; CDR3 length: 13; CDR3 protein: CASSPRQGHEQYF; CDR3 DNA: TGTGCCAGCAGTCCCCGACAGGGGCACGAGCAGTACTTC
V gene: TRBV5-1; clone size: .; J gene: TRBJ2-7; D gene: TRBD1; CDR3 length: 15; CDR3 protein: CASSPLLTGIHEQYF; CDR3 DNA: TGTGCCAGCAGCCCCCTCCTGACAGGGATCCACGAGCAGTACTTC
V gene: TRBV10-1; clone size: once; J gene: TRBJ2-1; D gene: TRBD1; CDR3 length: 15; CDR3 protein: CASPRPGTGYNEQFF; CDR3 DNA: TGCGCCAGCCCCCGCCCCGGGACAGGGTACAATGAGCAGTTCTTC
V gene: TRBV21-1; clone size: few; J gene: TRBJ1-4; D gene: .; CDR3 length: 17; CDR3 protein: CASSRKGGTGWREKLFF; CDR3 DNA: TGTGCCAGCAGCAGAAAAGGCGGGACAGGGTGGAGAGAAAAACTGTTTTTT
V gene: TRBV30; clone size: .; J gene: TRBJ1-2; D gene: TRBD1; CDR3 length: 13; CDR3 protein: CARQGVANYGYTF; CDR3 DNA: TGTGCCCGGCAGGGGGTAGCTAACTATGGCTACACCTTC
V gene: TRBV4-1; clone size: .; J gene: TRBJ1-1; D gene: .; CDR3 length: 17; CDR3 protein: CASSQDRDPQGNTEAFF; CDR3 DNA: TGCGCCAGCAGCCAAGATCGGGACCCCCAAGGGAACACTGAAGCTTTCTTT
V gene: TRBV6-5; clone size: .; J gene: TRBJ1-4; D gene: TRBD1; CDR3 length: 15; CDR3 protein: CASSLDRAFNEKLFF; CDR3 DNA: TGTGCCAGCAGTTTGGACAGGGCCTTTAATGAAAAACTGTTTTTT
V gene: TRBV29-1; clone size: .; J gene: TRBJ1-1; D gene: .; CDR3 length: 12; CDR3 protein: CSGEGGNTEAFF; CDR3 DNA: TGCAGCGGCGAAGGAGGGAACACTGAAGCTTTCTTT
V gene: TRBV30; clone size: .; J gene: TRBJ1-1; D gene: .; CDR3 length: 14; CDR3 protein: CAWSVRGRVAEAFF; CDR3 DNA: TGTGCCTGGAGTGTTAGAGGGAGGGTGGCTGAAGCTTTCTTT
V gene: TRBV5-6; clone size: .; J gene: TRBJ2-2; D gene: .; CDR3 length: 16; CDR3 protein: CASSLAWTRDTGELFF; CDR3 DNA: TGTGCCAGCAGCTTGGCGTGGACCAGGGACACCGGGGAGCTGTTTTTT
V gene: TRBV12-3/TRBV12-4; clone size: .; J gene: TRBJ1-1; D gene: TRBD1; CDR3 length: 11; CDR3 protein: CASGDRGEAFF; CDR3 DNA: TGTGCCAGCGGTGACAGGGGTGAAGCTTTCTTT